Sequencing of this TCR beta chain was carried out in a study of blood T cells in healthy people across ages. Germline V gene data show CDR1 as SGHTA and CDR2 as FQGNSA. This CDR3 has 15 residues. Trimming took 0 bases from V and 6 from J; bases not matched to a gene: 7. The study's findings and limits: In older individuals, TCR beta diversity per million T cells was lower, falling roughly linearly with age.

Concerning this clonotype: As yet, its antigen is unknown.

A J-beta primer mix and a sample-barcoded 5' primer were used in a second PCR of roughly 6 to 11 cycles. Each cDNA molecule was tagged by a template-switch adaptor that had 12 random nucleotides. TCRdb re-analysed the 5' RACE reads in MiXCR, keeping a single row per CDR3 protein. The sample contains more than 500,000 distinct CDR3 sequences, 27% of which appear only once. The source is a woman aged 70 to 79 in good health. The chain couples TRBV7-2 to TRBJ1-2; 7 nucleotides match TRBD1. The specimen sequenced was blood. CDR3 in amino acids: CASSLAFRGVDGYTF. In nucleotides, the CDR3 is TGTGCCAGCAGCTTAGCCTTCAGGGGGGTGGATGGCTACACCTTC.